The next 7 T cell receptor beta chains were all read from a single sample in a study of shared clonotypes between healthy human individuals. Clones were read by immunoSEQ multiplex PCR, and TCRdb kept only the in-frame ones, dropping some. This table has about 490,000 clones, almost 80% appearing once. The sample consisted of PBMCs. These receptors all stem from a woman in her thirties or forties in good health. Some clones in this sample may be carry-over from other donors' samples.

V usage is TRBV5-6 and J usage is TRBJ2-3, with 7 positions matching TRBD1. The CDR3 length is 13 residues. Germline-derived CDR1 and CDR2 are SGHDT and YYEEEE. The J segment lost 4 bases and the V segment lost 1 base, leaving 0 bases of the junction unmatched. The CDR3 region is CASSLQGADTQYF. The CDR3 nucleotides read TGTGCCAGCAGCTTGCAGGGGGCAGATACGCAGTATTTT.

The V call is TRBV4-3, the J call TRBJ2-5; tentatively, D is TRBD1 (6 bases). This CDR3 has 15 amino acids. V gave up 0 bases and J gave up 4 bases, with 12 bases separating them. In germline, CDR1 is LGHNA, CDR2 YSLEER. The CDR3 nucleotides read TGCGCCAGCAGCCAAGAAAGAGGCAGGGGAGAGACCCAGTACTTC. Its translation is CASSQERGRGETQYF.

This clone was picked up one time. The chain recombines TRBV27 with TRBJ2-2; 10 bases align to TRBD1. The CDR3 spans 16 residues. Germline-derived CDR1 and CDR2 are MNHEY and SMNVEV (reference sequence). Trimming at V came to 4 bases and at J to 4 bases, leaving 6 bases not matched to a gene. In nucleotides, the CDR3 is TGTGCCAGCAGTTACCGGGACAGGGGAGGCACCGGGGAGCTGTTTTTT. It yields the protein CASSYRDRGGTGELFF.

J is TRBJ2-5 and V is TRBV6-6, with 10 positions matching TRBD1. J gave up 6 bases and V 5 bases, and 9 bases lay outside the gene matches. The CDR3 spans 15 residues. Looked up from germline, CDR1 is MNHNY and CDR2 is SVGAGI (reference sequence). CDR3 sequence: CASSRTGGRRKTQYF. Here the CDR3 DNA reads TGTGCCAGCAGTCGGACAGGGGGAAGACGGAAGACCCAGTACTTC.

V gene TRBV19 combines with J gene TRBJ2-1, with a weak D call TRBD1 (5 bases). V gave up 7 bases and J gave up 0 bases, with 13 bases separating them. In germline, CDR1 is LNHDA, CDR2 SQIVND (reference sequence). The CDR3 consists of 15 residues. The CDR3 here is CASTPGRNSYNEQFF. The CDR3 DNA reads TGTGCCAGTACCCCAGGGCGGAACTCCTACAATGAGCAGTTCTTC. Variable domain in full (rest from reference TRBV19 and TRBJ2-1): DGGITQSPKYLFRKEGQNVTLSCEQNLNHDAMYWYRQDPGQGLRLIYYSQIVNDFQKGDIAEGYSVSREKKESFPLTVTSAQKNPTAFYLCASTPGRNSYNEQFFGPGTRLTVL.

This chain connects TRBV7-2 to TRBJ1-4; a possible D gene is TRBD1 (6 bases). The germline V gene has CDR1 SGHTA and CDR2 FQGNSA. Between the trimmed V and J ends, which lost 2 bases and 6 bases, there was a span of 13 bases. The CDR3 runs to 15 residues. The CDR3 DNA is TGTGCCAGCAGCTTACTGTCAGGGGCGGATGAAAAACTGTTTTTT. This gives the protein CASSLLSGADEKLFF.

This clone was counted ten times or more. The chain has TRBV12-5 and TRBJ1-2; D is perhaps TRBD1 (6 bases). This CDR3 has 13 amino acids. The germline gives CDR1 LGHNT, CDR2 FRNRAP. V dropped 3 bases and J dropped 4 bases, with 9 bases sitting between them. The CDR3 region has the DNA TGTGCTAGTGGTTTCCAGGGGACCTATGGCTACACCTTC. It codes for CASGFQGTYGYTF.